A single sample gave rise to the 11 T cell receptor beta chains below, sequenced in a study of cytomegalovirus exposure and HLA in healthy donors. It was with 60 Vbeta and 13 Jbeta primers that the PCR ran. Clones were sequenced by immunoSEQ multiplex PCR, and TCRdb holds only the in-frame ones, with some missing. The top ten clones hold 0.65% of a sample with 190,000 or so clones, more than 80% of them seen once. The sequenced sample consisted of PBMCs. Source of these receptors: a boy younger than 18 in good health and CMV-seronegative.

The sample holds a few counts of this clone. The V call is TRBV6-1, the J call TRBJ1-2; D possibly corresponds to TRBD1 (6 bases). The CDR3 is made up of 13 amino acids. Germline V gives CDR1 MNHNS, CDR2 SASEGT. V was trimmed by 4 bases and J by 7 bases, leaving 13 bases between them. The CDR3 loop reads CASSGTGLGGYTF. The CDR3 DNA sequence: TGTGCCAGCAGTGGCACAGGGCTTGGTGGCTACACCTTC.

The chain combines TRBV6-6 with TRBJ2-5, with 9 bases identical to TRBD2. The CDR3 covers 14 residues. Germline values: CDR1 MNHNY, CDR2 SVGAGI (reference sequence). Germline trimming cut 2 bases from V and 5 bases from J; bases unmatched to any gene: 3. The CDR3 DNA reads TGTGCCAGCAGTTACGGCGCGGGAGGGGAGACCCAGTACTTC. The encoded protein is CASSYGAGGETQYF.

This chain links TRBV30 with TRBJ1-3; D is perhaps TRBD1 (5 bases). The CDR3 loop spans 14 amino acids. CDR1 and CDR2 from the germline V gene are GTSNPN and SVGIG (reference sequence). The V gene lost 0 bases and the J gene lost 2 bases, with 8 bases spanning the gap. CDR3 sequence: CAWSVGTPGNTIYF. The DNA of the CDR3 is TGTGCCTGGAGTGTAGGGACTCCTGGAAACACCATATATTTT.

The rearrangement joins TRBV11-2 to TRBJ2-3; a weak D match, TRBD1 (5 bases). Trimming pared 1 base from V and 3 bases from J, leaving 8 bases between. Germline values: CDR1 SGHAT, CDR2 FQNNGV. The CDR3 runs 14 residues. CDR3: CASSLARGTDTQYF. The CDR3 DNA follows: TGTGCCAGCAGCTTAGCTAGGGGAACAGATACGCAGTATTTT. Full variable domain (outside the CDR3, taken from reference TRBV11-2 and TRBJ2-3): EAGVAQSPRYKIIEKRQSVAFWCNPISGHATLYWYQQILGQGPKLLIQFQNNGVVDDSQLPKDRFSAERLKGVDSTLKIQPAKLEDSAVYLCASSLARGTDTQYFGPGTRLTVL.

The chain is built from TRBV11-3 and TRBJ1-1; tentatively, D is TRBD1 (6 bases). The V gene lost 6 bases and the J gene lost 5 bases, with 10 bases spanning the gap. Per the germline V gene, CDR1 is SGHNT and CDR2 is YENEEA. The CDR3 covers 12 residues. CDR3 DNA sequence: TGTGCCAGCAGTTCTCAGGGGACTGAAGCTTTCTTT. Its translation: CASSSQGTEAFF.

This rearrangement joins TRBV5-1 to TRBJ2-7; D uncertain. This CDR3 spans 11 amino acids. Trimming cost V 1 base and J 7 bases, with 6 bases left between them. Germline assignment: CDR1 SGHRS and CDR2 YFSETQ. DNA for the CDR3: TGCGCCAGCAGCTTGTCGACAGAGCAGTACTTC. This sequence encodes CASSLSTEQYF. The full variable domain, completed using reference TRBV5-1 and TRBJ2-7, is KAGVTQTPRYLIKTRGQQVTLSCSPISGHRSVSWYQQTPGQGLQFLFEYFSETQRNKGNFPGRFSGRQFSNSRSEMNVSTLELGDSALYLCASSLSTEQYFGPGTRLTVT.

This clone was detected once. Other DNA variants within this sample encode the same CDR3. The chain uses TRBV5-1 and TRBJ2-1, with 10 bases identical to TRBD2. The ends lost 0 bases at V and 5 bases at J; junction bases unmatched: 11. CDR3 size: 18 residues. Germline V gene sequence: CDR1 SGHRS, CDR2 YFSETQ. The DNA for the CDR3 is TGCGCCAGCAGCTTGGCTCAACTAGCGGGACGCGTAAACAATGAGCAGTTCTTC. Residues: CASSLAQLAGRVNNEQFF. Drawing the rest from reference TRBV5-1 and TRBJ2-1, the complete variable domain is KAGVTQTPRYLIKTRGQQVTLSCSPISGHRSVSWYQQTPGQGLQFLFEYFSETQRNKGNFPGRFSGRQFSNSRSEMNVSTLELGDSALYLCASSLAQLAGRVNNEQFFGPGTRLTVL.

This clone was observed once. This chain uses TRBV2 with TRBJ2-7, with TRBD2 matching over 9 bases. The CDR3 has 16 amino acids. V gave up 2 bases and J gave up 3 bases; unmatched junction bases: 8. The germline V gene has CDR1 SNHLY and CDR2 FYNNEI. The chain's CDR3 is CASSELWASGIYEQYF. In DNA, the CDR3 is TGTGCCAGCAGTGAACTTTGGGCTAGCGGGATCTACGAGCAGTACTTC.

J is TRBJ1-6 and V is TRBV5-8; D might be TRBD1 (6 bases). The V gene lost 4 bases and the J gene lost 7 bases, with 24 bases spanning the gap. The V gene's germline CDR1 is SGHTS and CDR2 YDEGEE. The CDR3 totals 18 residues. CDR3 amino acids: CASSAEWDYRAGNSPLHF. CDR3 nucleotides: TGTGCCAGCAGCGCGGAATGGGATTACAGGGCCGGGAATTCACCCCTCCACTTT. Together with reference TRBV5-8 and TRBJ1-6, the CDR3 gives the full variable domain: EAGVTQSPTHLIKTRGQQATLRCSPISGHTSVYWYQQALGLGLQFLLWYDEGEERNRGNFPPRFSGRQFPNYSSELNVNALELEDSALYLCASSAEWDYRAGNSPLHFGNGTRLTVT.

The chain couples TRBV5-5 to TRBJ2-2; tentative D call: TRBD1 (6 bases). The CDR3 spans 16 residues. Trimming removed 5 bases from V and 5 bases from J, with 19 bases in between. The germline CDR1 and CDR2 sequences are SGHKS and YYEKEE (reference sequence). CDR3 nucleotide sequence: TGTGCCAGCAGTTATAATCCGGGACAAGAAACCGGGGAGCTGTTTTTT. Its protein is CASSYNPGQETGELFF.

This chain links TRBV11-1 with TRBJ1-1, with no clear D. V was shortened by 3 bases and J by 7 bases, with 15 bases between the two germline ends. This CDR3 comprises 14 residues. Germline CDR1 is SGHAT and CDR2 is FQDESV (reference sequence). Here the CDR3 reads CASSLAGAGIEAFF. CDR3 bases: TGTGCCAGCAGCTTGGCTGGAGCGGGGATTGAAGCTTTCTTT. Together with reference TRBV11-1 and TRBJ1-1, the CDR3 gives the full variable domain: EAEVAQSPRYKITEKSQAVAFWCDPISGHATLYWYRQILGQGPELLVQFQDESVVDDSQLPKDRFSAERLKGVDSTLKIQPAELGDSAMYLCASSLAGAGIEAFFGQGTRLTVV.